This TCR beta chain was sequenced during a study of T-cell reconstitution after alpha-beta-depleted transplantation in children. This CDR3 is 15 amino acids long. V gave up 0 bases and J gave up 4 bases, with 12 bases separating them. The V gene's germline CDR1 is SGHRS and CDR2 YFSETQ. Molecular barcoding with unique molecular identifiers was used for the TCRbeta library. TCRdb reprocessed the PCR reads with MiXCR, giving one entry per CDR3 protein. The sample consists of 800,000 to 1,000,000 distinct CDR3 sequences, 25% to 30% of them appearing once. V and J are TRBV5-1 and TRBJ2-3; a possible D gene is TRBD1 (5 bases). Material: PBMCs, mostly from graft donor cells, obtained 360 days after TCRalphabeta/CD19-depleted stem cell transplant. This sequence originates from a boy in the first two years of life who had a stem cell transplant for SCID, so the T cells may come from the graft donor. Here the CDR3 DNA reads TGCGCCAGCAGCTTGGAGACAGACAATGCAGATACGCAGTATTTT. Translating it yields CASSLETDNADTQYF.